A selection of T cell receptor beta chains follows, all from one sample in a study of blood T cell repertoires in COVID-19. Clones were sequenced by immunoSEQ multiplex PCR, and TCRdb holds only the in-frame ones, with some missing. The sample shows about 440,000 clones, around 88% of them seen only once. Sequenced material: peripheral blood. The receptors here all came from a woman aged 25-40 years with acute or convalescent COVID-19. The CDR3 runs from the conserved cysteine through the conserved F or W. The D gene is left open where the match is weak. The size field is filled for only some rows; it gives once, few, many or a size class.

d_gene	v_gene	j_gene	abundance	CDR3aa	CDR3nt
TRBD1	TRBV5-1	TRBJ2-1	-	CASSLKGQVRNEQFF	TGCGCCAGCAGCTTGAAGGGACAGGTTCGGAATGAGCAGTTCTTC
TRBD1	TRBV28	TRBJ1-3	-	CASSTTGTGNTIYF	TGTGCCAGCAGCACGACAGGGACTGGAAACACCATATATTTT
-	TRBV7-8	TRBJ2-6	-	CASSLAPWSGANVLTF	TGTGCCAGCAGCTTAGCCCCCTGGAGCGGGGCCAACGTCCTGACTTTC
-	TRBV18	TRBJ2-2	-	CASSDGYSGELFF	TGTGCCAGCTCAGACGGGTATTCCGGGGAGCTGTTTTTT
-	TRBV2	TRBJ2-3	-	CASSESRVSRKNTQYF	TGTGCCAGCAGTGAAAGCAGGGTTTCTAGGAAAAATACGCAGTATTTT
-	TRBV7-9	TRBJ2-1	-	CASSLGGGVSSYNEQFF	TGTGCCAGCAGCCTCGGAGGGGGCGTCAGCTCCTACAATGAGCAGTTCTTC
TRBD1	TRBV7-2	TRBJ1-2	once	CASSLMSSQGDGYTF	TGTGCCAGCAGCTTAATGAGTTCGCAGGGGGATGGCTACACCTTC
-	TRBV21-1	TRBJ2-5	-	CASSKVGGRETQYF	TGTGCCAGCAGCAAAGTGGGGGGAAGGGAGACCCAGTACTTC
-	TRBV29-1	TRBJ1-5	-	CSVATAGSQPQHF	TGCAGCGTTGCGACAGCGGGCAGTCAGCCCCAGCATTTT
TRBD2	TRBV3-1/TRBV3-2	TRBJ2-7	-	CASSQDPLLSGGRYEQYF	TGTGCCAGCAGCCAAGACCCGCTACTTAGCGGGGGGAGGTACGAGCAGTACTTC
-	TRBV5-1	TRBJ2-7	few	CASSLAVLSSYEQYF	TGCGCCAGCAGCTTGGCGGTCCTGAGCTCCTACGAGCAGTACTTC
TRBD2	TRBV11-3	TRBJ2-1	few	CASSSLTTSGGDEQFF	TGTGCCAGCAGCTCACTAACTACTAGCGGGGGGGATGAGCAGTTCTTC
TRBD2	TRBV5-1	TRBJ2-1	-	CASSLLRTSGVSSYNEQFF	TGCGCCAGCAGCCTTCTCCGGACTAGCGGGGTAAGCTCCTACAATGAGCAGTTCTTC
-	TRBV28	TRBJ1-4	-	CASSSSRGLNEKLFF	TGTGCCAGCAGTTCCTCCCGGGGTCTTAATGAAAAACTGTTTTTT
-	TRBV21-1	TRBJ2-2	-	CASRAGHEPEELFF	TGTGCCAGCAGAGCAGGGCATGAACCGGAGGAGCTGTTTTTT
TRBD2	TRBV10-1	TRBJ2-1	-	CASSGGTSGVEQFF	TGCGCCAGCAGCGGAGGGACTAGCGGGGTCGAGCAGTTCTTC
-	TRBV11-1	TRBJ1-2	-	CASSLTAGQRGYTF	TGTGCCAGCAGCTTAACGGCGGGGCAGCGCGGCTACACCTTC
-	TRBV10-2	TRBJ2-1	-	CASRSSSGNEQFF	TGCGCCAGCCGATCTAGCTCCGGCAATGAGCAGTTCTTC
-	TRBV20-1	TRBJ2-3	-	CSASGKEITDTQYF	TGCAGTGCTAGTGGTAAGGAGATCACAGATACGCAGTATTTT
-	TRBV24-1	TRBJ2-5	-	CATSGGDYQETQYF	TGTGCCACCAGTGGGGGAGATTACCAAGAGACCCAGTACTTC
TRBD2	TRBV4-1	TRBJ2-1	-	CASSQDHDGGGLDEQFF	TGCGCCAGCAGCCAAGATCATGACGGGGGGGGTCTGGATGAGCAGTTCTTC
TRBD1	TRBV7-3	TRBJ1-6	-	CASSWGQYNSPLHF	TGTGCCAGCAGCTGGGGACAGTATAATTCACCCCTCCACTTT
TRBD1	TRBV3-1/TRBV3-2	TRBJ2-5	once	CATGGRQETQYF	TGTGCCACAGGGGGCAGACAAGAGACCCAGTACTTC
-	TRBV6-5	TRBJ1-2	-	CASSYSRAESTGYTF	TGTGCCAGCAGTTACTCACGTGCCGAGTCAACTGGCTACACCTTC
TRBD2	TRBV7-7	TRBJ2-3	-	CASSLLAGGRDTQYF	TGTGCCAGCAGCTTATTAGCGGGGGGGCGCGATACGCAGTATTTT
-	TRBV11-2	TRBJ2-5	once	CASSLRPGYGETQYF	TGTGCCAGCAGCTTACGCCCCGGATACGGGGAGACCCAGTACTTC
TRBD2	TRBV6-5	TRBJ2-1	-	CASSYSGGANEQFF	TGTGCCAGCAGTTACTCCGGGGGGGCCAATGAGCAGTTCTTC
-	TRBV19	TRBJ1-5	once	CASTEFWGNQPQHF	TGTGCCAGTACGGAGTTCTGGGGCAATCAGCCCCAGCATTTT
TRBD1	TRBV9	TRBJ1-1	-	CASSVETGGRAFF	TGTGCCAGCAGCGTAGAGACAGGGGGACGAGCTTTCTTT